The clone carrying this T cell receptor (beta chain) was seen only a few times. Its target is unknown. PCR amplification relied on 60 Vbeta primers (plus 13 Jbeta primers). The protocol was immunoSEQ multiplex PCR, while the TCRdb copy is restricted to in-frame clones and leaves out a portion. This table holds fewer than 130,000 clones, around 85% found once. The data are from a study of cytomegalovirus exposure and HLA in healthy donors. Study in general: An early data release held some 89 million unique TCRs from HLA-typed donors.

The study's findings and limits: Cytomegalovirus status was reportedly diagnosed by the classifier with high sensitivity and specificity. Common viral pathogens were later found to be apparently linked to several of the most significant clusters. A later analysis found TCR association rates differed by HLA locus, highest for DRB1 and lowest for HLA-C.

Sequencing was carried out using PBMCs. This receptor was identified in a man between 35 and 55 years old in good health and CMV-seronegative.

CDR3: CASSAQPGGNTEAFF. The CDR3 region has the DNA TGTGCCAGCAGTGCTCAACCGGGGGGGAACACTGAAGCTTTCTTT. The chain is built from TRBV6-4 and TRBJ1-1, with a possible D match to TRBD1 (5 bases). Trimming took 4 bases from V and 1 from J, leaving 13 bases between them. The CDR3 length is 15 residues. Germline assignment: CDR1 MRHNA and CDR2 SNTAGT.